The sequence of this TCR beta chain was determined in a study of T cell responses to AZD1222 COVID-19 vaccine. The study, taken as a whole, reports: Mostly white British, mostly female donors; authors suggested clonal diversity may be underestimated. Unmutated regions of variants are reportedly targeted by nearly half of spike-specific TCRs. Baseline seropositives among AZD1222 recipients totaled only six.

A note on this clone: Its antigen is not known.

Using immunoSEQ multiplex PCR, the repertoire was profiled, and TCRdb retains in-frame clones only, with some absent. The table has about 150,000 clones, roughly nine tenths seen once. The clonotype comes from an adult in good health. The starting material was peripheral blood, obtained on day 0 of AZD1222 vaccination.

The CDR3 reads CASIALSGNTIYF. CDR3 DNA sequence: TGTGCCAGCATCGCACTCTCTGGAAACACCATATATTTT. V is TRBV3-1 (or the pseudogene TRBV3-2) and J is TRBJ1-3, with D unclear. V was clipped by 7 bases and J by 0 bases, with 7 bases between them. Germline CDR1 reads LGHDT; CDR2 reads YNNKEL (reference sequence). This CDR3 has 13 amino acids.